Following are 12 T cell receptor beta chains from one sample sequenced in a study of early T cells in non-severe SARS-CoV-2 infection. TCRdb independently ran MiXCR on the 5' RACE reads; one entry per CDR3 protein. The table shows about 80,000 distinct CDR3 sequences, with around 10% occurring only once. The sample comprised whole blood. The receptors were gathered from an adult who was a healthcare worker with PCR-confirmed SARS-CoV-2 infection or an uninfected control (not recorded which).

CDR3 in DNA: TGTGCCAGCAGCCCGGCCGGGGGGGCTTCCGAGACCCAGTACTTC. Translating gives CASSPAGGASETQYF. V gene TRBV7-3 combines with J gene TRBJ2-5; TRBD2 matches at 8 bases. The junction had 10 bases not matched to a gene; V was cut back by 5 bases and J by 5 bases. This CDR3 region has 15 residues. Germline values: CDR1 SGHTA, CDR2 FQGTGA. The full variable domain, with the rest looked up from reference TRBV7-3 and TRBJ2-5, is GAGVSQTPSNKVTEKGKYVELRCDPISGHTALYWYRQSLGQGPEFLIYFQGTGAADDSGLPNDRFFAVRPEGSVSTLKIQRTERGDSAVYLCASSPAGGASETQYFGPGTRLLVL.

Turning to this clonotype: A much larger clone differs from this one at a single base, so this may be a read error. The chain employs TRBV7-9 and TRBJ2-1; D not certain. The V gene's germline CDR1 is SEHNR and CDR2 FQNEAQ (reference sequence). This CDR3 region has 16 residues. The CDR3 is CDSSLKGSNSYNEQFF. CDR3 coding DNA: TGTGACAGCAGCTTAAAAGGGTCCAACTCCTACAATGAGCAGTTCTTC.

This clonotype was seen at least ten times. The chain joins TRBV13 to TRBJ1-2; 7 bases are a match to TRBD1. This CDR3 comprises 14 residues. Trimming removed 6 bases from V and 4 bases from J; junction bases left unmatched: 8. Germline V gives CDR1 PRHDT, CDR2 FYEKMQ (reference sequence). The CDR3: CASSPGQAGYGYTF. The CDR3 coding sequence is TGTGCCAGCAGTCCCGGACAGGCTGGCTATGGCTACACCTTC.

This clonotype was recorded at least ten times. This chain joins TRBV29-1 and TRBJ1-5, with a weak D call TRBD1 (5 bases). Looked up from germline, CDR1 is SQVTM and CDR2 is ANQGSEA. The CDR3 consists of 13 residues. Trimming stripped 6 bases from V and 1 base from J, with 10 bases between. This CDR3 reads CSVGDGSNQPQHF. CDR3 coding DNA: TGCAGCGTCGGGGACGGCAGCAATCAGCCCCAGCATTTT.

This clonotype was seen more than once but under ten times. The chain is built from TRBV29-1 and TRBJ2-7; 9 bases fit TRBD2. Looked up from germline, CDR1 is SQVTM and CDR2 is ANQGSEA. This CDR3 spans 13 amino acids. The J segment lost 1 base and the V segment lost 5 bases, leaving 3 bases of the junction unmatched. This chain's CDR3 is CSVWLAGSYEQYF. The CDR3 region has the DNA TGCAGCGTTTGGCTAGCGGGATCCTACGAGCAGTACTTC.

This clonotype was counted between two and nine times. One base away lies a much larger clone, so this may be a sequencing read error. This chain uses TRBV20-1 with TRBJ1-4; weak D call: TRBD1 (5 bases). The CDR3 covers 12 residues. CDR1 is DFQATT, CDR2 SNEGSKA, per germline (reference sequence). The CDR3 loop reads CGAPGPNEKLFF. The CDR3 DNA reads TGCGGTGCCCCGGGACCTAATGAAAAACTGTTTTTT.

This clonotype was counted between two and nine times. The chain joins TRBV14 to TRBJ2-5; D is undetermined. The CDR3 is 11 residues long. Germline CDR1 reads SGHDN; CDR2 reads FVKESK. The germline V and J ends were trimmed by 1 base and 7 bases, with 4 bases remaining between them. This chain's CDR3 is CASSQGWTQYF. CDR3 nucleotide sequence: TGTGCCAGCAGCCAAGGTTGGACCCAGTACTTC.

This clonotype turned up a few times. The V gene is TRBV19, the J gene TRBJ2-1; D is ambiguous. The length of the CDR3 is 14 residues. V shed 2 bases and J shed 9 bases, with 14 bases lying between them. Germline loops: CDR1 LNHDA, CDR2 SQIVND (reference sequence). This CDR3 reads CASSIRVGIGEQFF. CDR3 sequence (DNA): TGTGCCAGTAGTATAAGGGTTGGGATTGGTGAGCAGTTCTTC.

This clonotype was found a few times. The chain has TRBV5-4 and TRBJ1-1, with TRBD1 as a possible D gene (5 bases). Trimming left V 0 bases short and J 8 bases short, with 14 bases between. The CDR3 extends over 14 amino acids. Germline values: CDR1 SGHNT, CDR2 YYREEE (reference sequence). CDR3 amino acids: CASSLDRPPPEAFF. CDR3 coding DNA: TGTGCCAGCAGCTTGGACAGGCCTCCCCCCGAAGCTTTCTTT.

The V call is TRBV10-3, the J call TRBJ2-7; weak D call: TRBD1 (5 bases). CDR3 length: 13 residues. Germline V CDR1 and CDR2: ENHRY, SYGVKD. V lost 6 bases and J 5 bases, leaving 14 bases between the germline ends. CDR3 amino acids: CAISGDRINEQYF. CDR3 nucleotides: TGTGCCATCAGCGGAGACAGAATCAACGAGCAGTACTTC.

This clonotype showed up many times. The J gene is TRBJ1-5, the V gene TRBV2; D is unresolved. V was trimmed by 5 bases and J by 7 bases, leaving 12 bases between them. This CDR3 is built from 13 residues. Germline V gene lookup returns CDR1 SNHLY and CDR2 FYNNEI. CDR3: CASSRGSDQPQHF. CDR3 sequence (DNA): TGTGCCAGCAGTCGAGGGTCCGACCAGCCCCAGCATTTT.

J is TRBJ1-2 and V is TRBV28; tentative D call: TRBD1 (6 bases). Per germline, CDR1 MDHEN and CDR2 SYDVKM. The CDR3 consists of 16 residues. V was pared by 3 bases and J by 4 bases, with 18 bases between. The CDR3 region is CASSLQDRRRVYGYTF. Written as DNA, the CDR3 is TGTGCCAGCAGTTTGCAAGACAGGAGGCGCGTCTATGGCTACACCTTC.